This T cell receptor beta chain was captured in a study of blood T cell repertoires in COVID-19. Study-wide background: COVID-19 samples from acute and convalescent phases originated in the United States, Italy and Spain.

Methods used by the authors: From reference gene primer amplification, estimates of nucleated cell counts were derived. Method: immunoSEQ multiplex PCR; TCRdb's copy keeps in-frame clones and lacks some. Clonal size and the V and J genes are those of that table, whereas D and trimming came from the DNA. The sample consists of more than 150,000 clones, about nine tenths of them appearing once. Participants' reported clinical history set cohort assignment. V lost 6 bases, J lost 7 bases, and 16 bases lay in between. The germline CDR1 and CDR2 sequences are SGHNT and YENEEA. The CDR3 length is 15 residues.

The TCR sequence derives from a woman in her 30s who had recovered from COVID-19. This chain connects TRBV11-3 to TRBJ1-6; maybe TRBD1 (6 bases). The material sequenced was PBMCs or T cells enriched from blood (not recorded which). CDR3 DNA sequence: TGTGCCAGCAGGAAGGGGCAGGGGTCGAATTCACCCCTCCACTTT. Amino acid sequence: CASRKGQGSNSPLHF.